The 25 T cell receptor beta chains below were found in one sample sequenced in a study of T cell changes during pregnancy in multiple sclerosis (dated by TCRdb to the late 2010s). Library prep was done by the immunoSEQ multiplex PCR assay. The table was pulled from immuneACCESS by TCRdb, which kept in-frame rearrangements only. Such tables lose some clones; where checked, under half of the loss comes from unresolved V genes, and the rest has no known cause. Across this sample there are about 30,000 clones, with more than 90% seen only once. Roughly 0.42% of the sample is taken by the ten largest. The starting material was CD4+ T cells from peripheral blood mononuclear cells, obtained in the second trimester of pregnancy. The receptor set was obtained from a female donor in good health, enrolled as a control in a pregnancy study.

The CDR3 here is CASSAGTSGTYEQYF. In DNA, the CDR3 is TGTGCCAGCAGTGCCGGGACTAGCGGAACCTACGAGCAGTACTTC. The rearrangement links TRBV2 to TRBJ2-7, with 11 nucleotides matching TRBD2. The CDR3 contains 15 residues. The germline V gene has CDR1 SNHLY and CDR2 FYNNEI. With V trimmed by 4 bases and J by 2 bases, 4 bases remained unmatched.

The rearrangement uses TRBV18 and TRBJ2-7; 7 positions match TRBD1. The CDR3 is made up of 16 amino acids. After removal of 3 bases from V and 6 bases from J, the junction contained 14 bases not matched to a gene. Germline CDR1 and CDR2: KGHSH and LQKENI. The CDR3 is CASSPGQATLWLEQYF. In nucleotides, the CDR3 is TGTGCCAGCTCACCCGGACAGGCCACCCTCTGGCTCGAGCAGTACTTC.

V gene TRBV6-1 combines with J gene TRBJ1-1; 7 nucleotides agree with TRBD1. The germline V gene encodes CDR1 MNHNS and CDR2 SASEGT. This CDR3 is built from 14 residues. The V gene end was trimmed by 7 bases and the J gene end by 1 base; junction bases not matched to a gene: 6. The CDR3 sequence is CASMKGQPNTEAFF. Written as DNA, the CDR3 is TGTGCCAGCATGAAGGGACAGCCGAACACTGAAGCTTTCTTT.

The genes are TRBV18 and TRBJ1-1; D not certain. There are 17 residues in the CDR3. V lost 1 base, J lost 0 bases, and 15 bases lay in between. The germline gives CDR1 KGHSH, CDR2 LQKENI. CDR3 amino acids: CASSPRWGEGMNTEAFF. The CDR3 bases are TGTGCCAGCTCACCACGGTGGGGTGAGGGTATGAACACTGAAGCTTTCTTT.

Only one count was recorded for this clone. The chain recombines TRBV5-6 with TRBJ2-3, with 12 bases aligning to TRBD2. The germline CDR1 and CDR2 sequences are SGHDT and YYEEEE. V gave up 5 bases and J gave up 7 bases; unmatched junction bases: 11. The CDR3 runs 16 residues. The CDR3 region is CASSILAGGPGNTQYF. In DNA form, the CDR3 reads TGTGCCAGCAGTATCCTAGCGGGGGGGCCTGGTAATACGCAGTATTTT.

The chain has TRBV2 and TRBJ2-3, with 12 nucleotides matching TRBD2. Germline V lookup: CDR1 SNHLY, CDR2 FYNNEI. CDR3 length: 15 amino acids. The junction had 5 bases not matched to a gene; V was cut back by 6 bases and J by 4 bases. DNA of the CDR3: TGTGCCAGCAGCTCGACTAGCGGGAGTGCAGATACGCAGTATTTT. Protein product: CASSSTSGSADTQYF.

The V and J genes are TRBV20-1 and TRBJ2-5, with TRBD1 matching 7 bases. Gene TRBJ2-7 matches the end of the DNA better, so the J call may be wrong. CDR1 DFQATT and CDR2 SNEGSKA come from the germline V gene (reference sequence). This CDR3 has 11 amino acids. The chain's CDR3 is CSYWDSYEQYF. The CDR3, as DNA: TGCAGCTACTGGGACAGTTACGAGCAGTACTTC.

CDR3 in amino acids: CASNRDTANTEAFF. CDR3 DNA sequence: TGTGCCAGCAACCGGGACACAGCGAACACTGAAGCTTTCTTT. This sequence joins TRBV18 and TRBJ1-1; tentative D call: TRBD1 (6 bases). CDR1 is KGHSH, CDR2 LQKENI, per germline. The V gene lost 8 bases and the J gene lost 1 base, with 14 bases spanning the gap. The CDR3 contains 14 residues.

CDR3 sequence (DNA): TGTGCCAGCACCCCCAGAGCGGGGGGATCCCACGAGCAGTACTTC. Protein sequence: CASTPRAGGSHEQYF. J is TRBJ2-7 and V is TRBV11-2; 9 nucleotides align to TRBD2. CDR3 size: 15 residues. With V trimmed by 7 bases and J by 5 bases, 12 bases remained unmatched. The germline gives CDR1 SGHAT, CDR2 FQNNGV.

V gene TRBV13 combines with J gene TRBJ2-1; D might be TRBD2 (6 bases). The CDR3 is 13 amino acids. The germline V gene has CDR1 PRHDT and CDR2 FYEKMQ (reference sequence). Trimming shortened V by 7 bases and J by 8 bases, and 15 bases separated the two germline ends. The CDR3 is CASTNRGGDEQFF. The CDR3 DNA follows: TGTGCCAGCACCAATCGGGGAGGCGATGAGCAGTTCTTC.

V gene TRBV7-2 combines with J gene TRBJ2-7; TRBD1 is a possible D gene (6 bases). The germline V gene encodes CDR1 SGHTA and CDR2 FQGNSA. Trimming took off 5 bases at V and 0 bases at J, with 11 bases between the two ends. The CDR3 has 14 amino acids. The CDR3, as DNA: TGTGCCAGCAGCCCGGACAGTTTCTCCTACGAGCAGTACTTC. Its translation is CASSPDSFSYEQYF.

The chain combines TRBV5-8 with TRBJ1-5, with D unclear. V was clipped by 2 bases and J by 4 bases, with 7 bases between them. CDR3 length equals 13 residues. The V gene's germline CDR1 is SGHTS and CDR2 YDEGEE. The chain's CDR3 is CASSFGRNQPQHF. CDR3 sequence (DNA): TGTGCCAGCAGCTTTGGCAGGAATCAGCCCCAGCATTTT.

The CDR3 DNA reads as TGCGCCAGCAGCCAATTCGGTCAGCGGGGGCGGGAGCTGTTTTTT. Its translation: CASSQFGQRGRELFF. J is TRBJ2-2 and V is TRBV4-3, with 8 bases identical to TRBD2. The CDR3 is 15 amino acids. V was clipped by 2 bases and J by 9 bases; unmatched bases: 8. Germline CDR1 reads LGHNA; CDR2 reads YSLEER.

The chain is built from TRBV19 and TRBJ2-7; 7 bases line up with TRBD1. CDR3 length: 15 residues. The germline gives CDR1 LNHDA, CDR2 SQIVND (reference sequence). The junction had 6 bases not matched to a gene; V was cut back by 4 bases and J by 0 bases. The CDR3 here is CASSTPGQSSYEQYF. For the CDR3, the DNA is TGTGCCAGTAGTACCCCGGGACAGAGCTCCTACGAGCAGTACTTC.

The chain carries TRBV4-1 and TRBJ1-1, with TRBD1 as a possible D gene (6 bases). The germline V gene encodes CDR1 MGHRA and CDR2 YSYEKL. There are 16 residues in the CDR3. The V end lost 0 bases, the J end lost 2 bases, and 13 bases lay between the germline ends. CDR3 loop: CASSQDFRGYNTEAFF. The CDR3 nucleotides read TGCGCCAGCAGCCAAGACTTCAGGGGTTACAACACTGAAGCTTTCTTT.

DNA for the CDR3: TGTGCCAGCAGCTTAGATGGGACTAGCGGGGGGCCGTCGGGGAATGAGCAGTTCTTC. Translated: CASSLDGTSGGPSGNEQFF. The chain carries TRBV11-3 and TRBJ2-1; 15 bases agree with TRBD2. Germline V gene lookup returns CDR1 SGHNT and CDR2 YENEEA. V shed 0 bases, J shed 7 bases, and the junction held 10 bases outside the gene matches. The CDR3 is 19 residues long.

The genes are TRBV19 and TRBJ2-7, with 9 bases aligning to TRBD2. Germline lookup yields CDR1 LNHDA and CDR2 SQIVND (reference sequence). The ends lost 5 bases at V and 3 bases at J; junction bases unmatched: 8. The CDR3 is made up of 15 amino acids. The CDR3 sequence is CASSQGPSGVYEQYF. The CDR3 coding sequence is TGTGCCAGTAGTCAAGGGCCTAGCGGGGTCTACGAGCAGTACTTC. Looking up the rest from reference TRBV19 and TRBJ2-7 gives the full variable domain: DGGITQSPKYLFRKEGQNVTLSCEQNLNHDAMYWYRQDPGQGLRLIYYSQIVNDFQKGDIAEGYSVSREKKESFPLTVTSAQKNPTAFYLCASSQGPSGVYEQYFGPGTRLTVT.

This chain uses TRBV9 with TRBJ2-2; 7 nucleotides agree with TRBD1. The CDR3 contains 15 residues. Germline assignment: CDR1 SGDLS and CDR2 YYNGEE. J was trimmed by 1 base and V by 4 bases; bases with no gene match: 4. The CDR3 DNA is TGTGCCAGCAGCTCGGGACAGATGAACACCGGGGAGCTGTTTTTT. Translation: CASSSGQMNTGELFF. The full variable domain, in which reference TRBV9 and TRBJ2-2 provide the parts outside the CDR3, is DSGVTQTPKHLITATGQRVTLRCSPRSGDLSVYWYQQSLDQGLQFLIQYYNGEERAKGNILERFSAQQFPDLHSELNLSSLELGDSALYFCASSSGQMNTGELFFGEGSRLTVL.

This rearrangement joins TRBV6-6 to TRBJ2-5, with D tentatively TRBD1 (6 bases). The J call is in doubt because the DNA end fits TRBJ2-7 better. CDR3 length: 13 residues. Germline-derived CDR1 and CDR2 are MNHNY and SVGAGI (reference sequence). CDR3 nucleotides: TGTGCCAGCAGACCACAGGGTCCCCACGAGCAGTACTTC. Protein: CASRPQGPHEQYF.

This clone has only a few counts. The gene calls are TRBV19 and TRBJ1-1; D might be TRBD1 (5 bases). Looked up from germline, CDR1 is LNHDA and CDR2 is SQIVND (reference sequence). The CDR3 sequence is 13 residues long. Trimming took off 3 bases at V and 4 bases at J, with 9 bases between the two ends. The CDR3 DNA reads TGTGCCAGTAGTATGGTGGGGCCCACTGAAGCTTTCTTT. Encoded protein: CASSMVGPTEAFF.

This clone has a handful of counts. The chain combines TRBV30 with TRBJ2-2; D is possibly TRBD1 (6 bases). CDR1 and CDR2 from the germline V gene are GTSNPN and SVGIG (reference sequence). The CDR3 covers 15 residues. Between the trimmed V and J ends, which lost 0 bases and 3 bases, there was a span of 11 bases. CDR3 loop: CAWSVGGVDTGELFF. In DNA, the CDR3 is TGTGCCTGGAGTGTAGGGGGAGTGGACACCGGGGAGCTGTTTTTT.

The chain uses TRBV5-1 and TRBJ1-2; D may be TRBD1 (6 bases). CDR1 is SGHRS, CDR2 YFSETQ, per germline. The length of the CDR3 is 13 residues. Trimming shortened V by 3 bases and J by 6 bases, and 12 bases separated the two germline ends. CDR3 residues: CASSSEGVDGYTF. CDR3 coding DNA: TGCGCCAGCAGCTCTGAGGGGGTCGATGGCTACACCTTC.

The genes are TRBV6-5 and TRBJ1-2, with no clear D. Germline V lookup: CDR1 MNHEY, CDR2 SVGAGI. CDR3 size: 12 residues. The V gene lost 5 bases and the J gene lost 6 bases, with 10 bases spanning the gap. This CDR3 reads CASSPPGDGYTF. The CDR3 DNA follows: TGTGCCAGCAGTCCCCCCGGGGATGGCTACACCTTC.

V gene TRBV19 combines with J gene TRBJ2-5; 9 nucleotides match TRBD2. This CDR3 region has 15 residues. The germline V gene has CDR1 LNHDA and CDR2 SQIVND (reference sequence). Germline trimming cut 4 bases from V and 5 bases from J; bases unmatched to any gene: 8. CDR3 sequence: CASSTIAGEAETQYF. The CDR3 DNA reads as TGTGCCAGTAGTACTATAGCGGGAGAAGCGGAGACCCAGTACTTC.

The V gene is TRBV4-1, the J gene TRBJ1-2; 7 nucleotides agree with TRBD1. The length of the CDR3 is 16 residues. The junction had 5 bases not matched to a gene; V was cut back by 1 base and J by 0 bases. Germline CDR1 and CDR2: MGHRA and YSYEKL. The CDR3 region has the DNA TGCGCCAGCAGCCAAGTGACAGGGCAGCCTAACTATGGCTACACCTTC. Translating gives CASSQVTGQPNYGYTF.